This T cell receptor beta chain was sequenced during a study of T cells in narcolepsy. The study, taken as a whole, reports: Autoreactive HCRT-specific and TRIB2-specific clonotypes were marked in same-patient CSF-versus-blood CD4+ comparisons. Healthy controls reportedly lacked the autoreactive clonotypes serially found in patients' blood.

Produced via immunoSEQ multiplex PCR; TCRdb's table is partial and in-frame only. In the table there are around 22,000 clones, 80% to 85% of which are singletons. Worth noting for this clone: No antigen is known for it.

The germline CDR1 and CDR2 sequences are SNHLY and FYNNEI. The CDR3 has 15 residues. With V trimmed by 7 bases and J by 0 bases, 6 bases remained unmatched. The origin of this receptor is a human donor in good health. V usage is TRBV2 and J usage is TRBJ1-3, with 7 bases that match TRBD1. Sequencing used memory (CD45RA-) CD4+ T cells from blood. The CDR3 DNA is TGTGCCAGCAACCCTAGGACAGGCTCTGGAAACACCATATATTTT. This gives the protein CASNPRTGSGNTIYF.